The entry below describes one TCR beta chain. Its antigen is not identified. The sample comes from a study of Ad26.COV2.S vaccination and SARS-CoV-2 variants. Study-wide context: Donor participated within the Ad26.COV2.S arm of the COV1001 trial.

Using immunoSEQ multiplex PCR, the repertoire was profiled, and TCRdb retains in-frame clones only, with some absent. Among approximately 240,000 clones listed, approximately 87% were seen once. Study-wide results and caveats: With respect to non-spike TCR breadth, vaccine and placebo recipients were similar. Placebo recipients had lower spike-specific TCR breadth than vaccine recipients.

Treatment: roughly 20 received Ad26.COV2.S at low or high dose, single or two shots; roughly five received placebo; per-sample allocation not given. Sample collection was performed on day 63 after the first vaccine or placebo injection. Aged 18-55 years, donor was enrolled in Boston in about 2020. The sequence came from a person aged 18-65 years who received the Ad26.COV2.S COVID-19 vaccine or a placebo. The specimen comprised peripheral blood, sampled in a trial of Ad26.COV2.S vaccine versus placebo.

This CDR3 reads CASSTPNQPQHF. DNA for the CDR3: TGTGCCAGTAGTACCCCCAATCAGCCCCAGCATTTT. This chain joins TRBV19 and TRBJ1-5; D ambiguous. This CDR3 contains 12 residues. Germline CDR1 LNHDA, CDR2 SQIVND (reference sequence). Trimming left V 4 bases short and J 3 bases short, with 4 bases between. Filled out from reference TRBV19 and TRBJ1-5, the complete variable domain reads DGGITQSPKYLFRKEGQNVTLSCEQNLNHDAMYWYRQDPGQGLRLIYYSQIVNDFQKGDIAEGYSVSREKKESFPLTVTSAQKNPTAFYLCASSTPNQPQHFGDGTRLSIL.